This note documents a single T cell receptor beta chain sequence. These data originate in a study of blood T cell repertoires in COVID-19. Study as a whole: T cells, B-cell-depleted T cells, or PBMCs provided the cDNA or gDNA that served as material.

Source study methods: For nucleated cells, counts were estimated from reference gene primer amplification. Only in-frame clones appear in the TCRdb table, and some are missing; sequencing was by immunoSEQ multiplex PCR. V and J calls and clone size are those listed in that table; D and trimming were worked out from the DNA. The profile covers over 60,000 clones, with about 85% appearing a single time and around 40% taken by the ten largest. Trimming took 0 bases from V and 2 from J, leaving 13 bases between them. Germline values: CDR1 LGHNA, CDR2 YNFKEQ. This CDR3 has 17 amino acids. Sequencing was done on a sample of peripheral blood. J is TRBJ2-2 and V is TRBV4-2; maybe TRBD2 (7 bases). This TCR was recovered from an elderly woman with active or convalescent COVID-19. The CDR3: CASSQDGGQINTGELFF. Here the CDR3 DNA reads TGTGCCAGCAGCCAAGACGGGGGGCAGATTAACACCGGGGAGCTGTTTTTT.